One and the same sample provided the 25 T cell receptor beta chains below, sequenced in a study of tumor-infiltrating lymphocytes in primary liver carcinoma. Unsorted bulk tissue (about 18-32 mg) underwent RNA and DNA co-extraction. A constant-region primer served to make TCR beta cDNA from around 540 ng total RNA. For TCR beta, libraries were produced by three nested multiplex PCR rounds using slightly modified ARM-PCR. Rounds one and two of PCR, each of roughly 10 cycles, were primed with TRBV1-TRBV30 forward primers and a C-beta reverse primer. One entry per CDR3 protein, called by TCRdb with MiXCR from the multiplex PCR reads. The top ten hold approximately 26% of the sample, which has about 75,000 distinct CDR3 sequences, 65% to 75% seen once. Sequencing was done on a sample of tumor-adjacent normal liver tissue. Source of these receptors: a man aged 35 to 55 with primary liver carcinoma and hepatitis B virus infection.

There are many counts of this clonotype. The chain couples TRBV10-2 to TRBJ2-2; possibly TRBD1 or TRBD2 for D (5 bases each). Germline CDR1 is WSHSY and CDR2 is SAAADI. CDR3 size: 14 residues. The V gene lost 3 bases and the J gene lost 3 bases, with 8 bases spanning the gap. The CDR3 sequence is CASSDWGYTGELFF. The CDR3 DNA sequence: TGCGCCAGCAGTGACTGGGGGTACACCGGGGAGCTGTTTTTT.

This clonotype occurred once. CDR3 region: CASSLAVSSYNEWFF. The DNA for the CDR3 is TGTGCTAGTAGCTTAGCGGTAAGCTCCTACAATGAGTGGTTCTTC. The gene calls are TRBV11-2 and TRBJ2-1, with D maybe TRBD2 (6 bases). The CDR3 sequence is 15 residues long. Germline CDR1 reads SGHAT; CDR2 reads FQNNGV.

The chain couples TRBV29-1 to TRBJ2-7, with TRBD1 identical over 7 bases. Germline values: CDR1 SQVTM, CDR2 ANQGSEA. The CDR3 spans 14 residues. V shed 6 bases, J shed 7 bases, and the junction held 15 bases outside the gene matches. The CDR3 bases are TGCAGCGTCCCAGACAGGGTGGATCAGGCTGAGCAGTACTTC. Its translation: CSVPDRVDQAEQYF.

On this clonotype: Its ends do not fully match the called genes, so a read error is possible. This rearrangement joins TRBV10-2 to TRBJ2-3; D may be TRBD1 or TRBD2 (5 bases each). Germline CDR1 WSHSY, CDR2 SAAADI. This CDR3 contains 19 residues. CDR3 sequence: CVSSDLNGASIESTDTQYF. The CDR3 DNA sequence: TGCGTCAGCAGTGACTTAAACGGGGCTAGCATCGAAAGCACAGATACGCAGTATTTT.

Comments on this clonotype: Being one base from a much bigger clone, this may be a read error. The genes are TRBV10-3 and TRBJ2-7; D may be TRBD2 (5 bases). V was pared by 7 bases and J by 3 bases, with 16 bases between. CDR3 length: 14 amino acids. Germline V gene sequence: CDR1 ENHRY, CDR2 SYGVKD. DNA of the CDR3: TGTGCCATCAAGCTGGGAGAGATAAACTACGAGCAGTACTTC. It specifies CAIKLGEINYEQYF.

Note on this clonotype: Mismatch with germline at one junction end may stem from a read error. The chain recombines TRBV28 with TRBJ2-1; D is possibly TRBD2 (6 bases). The CDR3 has 15 amino acids. CDR1 and CDR2 (germline): MDHEN, SYDVKM. The DNA of the CDR3 is TGCGCCAGCAGCCTCGGGAGCGGATTCTACAATGAGCAGTTCTTC. The encoded protein is CASSLGSGFYNEQFF.

This clonotype was seen a handful of times. V and J are TRBV7-3 and TRBJ2-1; D possibly corresponds to TRBD2 (5 bases). CDR1 is SGHTA, CDR2 FQGTGA, per germline. The CDR3 covers 15 residues. V dropped 5 bases and J dropped 4 bases, with 15 bases sitting between them. CDR3 sequence (DNA): TGTGCCAGCAGCGCAGGAGGTGGGCCTTACAATGAGCAGTTCTTC. Translated: CASSAGGGPYNEQFF. Together with reference TRBV7-3 and TRBJ2-1, the CDR3 gives the full variable domain: GAGVSQTPSNKVTEKGKYVELRCDPISGHTALYWYRQSLGQGPEFLIYFQGTGAADDSGLPNDRFFAVRPEGSVSTLKIQRTERGDSAVYLCASSAGGGPYNEQFFGPGTRLTVL.

The table lists this clonotype with a few counts. The CDR3 sequence is CASSATASSYNEQFF. DNA for the CDR3: TGTGCCAGCAGCGCCACAGCAAGCTCCTACAATGAGCAGTTCTTC. The chain couples TRBV7-2 to TRBJ2-1; D gene ambiguous. Germline V gene data show CDR1 as SGHTA and CDR2 as FQGNSA. The CDR3 consists of 15 residues. V dropped 5 bases and J dropped 0 bases, with 11 bases sitting between them. Combining the CDR3 with reference TRBV7-2 and TRBJ2-1 gives the whole variable domain GAGVSQSPSNKVTEKGKDVELRCDPISGHTALYWYRQSLGQGLEFLIYFQGNSAPDKSGLPSDRFSAERTGGSVSTLTIQRTQQEDSAVYLCASSATASSYNEQFFGPGTRLTVL.

For this clonotype: The junction and the germline gene differ at one end; a read error may be behind it. The chain joins TRBV11-2 to TRBJ1-3; D is perhaps TRBD1 (5 bases). CDR3 length: 16 amino acids. CDR1 SGHAT and CDR2 FQNNGV come from the germline V gene. CDR3 in DNA: TGTGCCAGCAGCACCCGACAGTCTTACTCTGGAAACATCATATATTTT. Its protein product is CASSTRQSYSGNIIYF.

For this clonotype: Germline and junction disagree at one end, which may indicate a read error. The chain couples TRBV6-6 to TRBJ2-2, with D maybe TRBD2 (5 bases). This CDR3 is built from 17 residues. Germline CDR1 MNHNY, CDR2 SVGAGI (reference sequence). CDR3 in amino acids: CASTPRGCVTDKREPFF. Written as DNA, the CDR3 is TGTGCCAGCACCCCAAGAGGTTGCGTCACTGACAAGAGGGAGCCGTTTTTT.

Notes on this clonotype: An end of the junction differs from the germline gene, which may be a read error. V usage is TRBV29-1 and J usage is TRBJ1-1; D is uncertain. This CDR3 spans 15 amino acids. The germline gives CDR1 SQVTM, CDR2 ANQGSEA. The CDR3 nucleotides are TGCAGCGCTGCCCCGGGATGGGGAATGAACACTGGAGCTTTCTTT. Its translation: CSAAPGWGMNTGAFF.

As to this clonotype: This may be a read error, as it is one base from a much larger clone. The chain uses TRBV6-1 and TRBJ1-2; D remains unclear. The V gene lost 11 bases and the J gene lost 4 bases, with 14 bases spanning the gap. The CDR3 spans 12 residues. CDR1 is MNHNS and CDR2 is SASEGT in the germline V gene. CDR3 region: CAGLTSAYGYTF. The CDR3 nucleotides read TGTGCCGGACTGACAAGCGCCTATGGCTACACCTTC.

A remark on this clonotype: An end of the junction differs from the germline gene, which may be a read error. This chain connects TRBV11-2 to TRBJ2-5, with D tentatively TRBD2 (5 bases). The CDR3 runs 18 residues. Germline V gives CDR1 SGHAT, CDR2 FQNNGV. CDR3 loop: CVSSLARLALGKEETQYF. The CDR3 bases are TGTGTCAGCAGCTTAGCGAGGCTAGCCCTGGGAAAGGAAGAGACCCAGTACTTC.

Regarding this clonotype: This could be a read error, since a much larger clone is one nucleotide away. This rearrangement joins TRBV29-1 to TRBJ2-1; the D gene is possibly TRBD2 (5 bases). The last part of the DNA fits TRBJ2-7 better; the J call may be wrong. Germline V gene data show CDR1 as SQVTM and CDR2 as ANQGSEA. CDR3 size: 12 residues. The CDR3 loop reads CSVEFRGSEQYF. The CDR3 nucleotides are TGCAGCGTTGAATTCCGGGGAAGTGAGCAGTACTTC.

This clonotype has just a few counts. A much bigger clone sits one base away, suggesting this may be a read error. The chain uses TRBV11-2 and TRBJ1-6; unclear D gene. Per germline, CDR1 SGHAT and CDR2 FQNNGV. There are 16 residues in the CDR3. The chain's CDR3 is CASSPCRATANSPLRF. CDR3 DNA: TGTGCCAGCAGCCCGTGTCGGGCCACGGCTAACTCACCCCTCCGCTTT.

As regards this clonotype: Compared with germline, one end of the junction differs, possibly owing to a read error. The gene calls are TRBV6-5 and TRBJ1-5; D possibly corresponds to TRBD1 (5 bases). The CDR3 is 18 amino acids. Germline values: CDR1 MNHEY, CDR2 SVGAGI. CDR3 DNA: TGTGCAAGCAATTATATCCGGCCGACAGCCACTAGCAATCAGCCCCAGCATTTT. This translates into CASNYIRPTATSNQPQHF.

Notes on this clonotype: Without the conserved terminal phenylalanine or tryptophan, this CDR3 likely stems from a read error. The gene calls are TRBV29-1 and TRBJ2-2; possibly TRBD1 for D (5 bases). From germline, CDR1 is SQVTM and CDR2 ANQGSEA. The CDR3 sequence is 14 residues long. With 4 bases removed from V and 2 bases from J, the gap between germline ends came to 11 bases. CDR3 sequence: CSVGTSPNTGELFS. In DNA, the CDR3 is TGCAGCGTTGGGACAAGCCCAAACACCGGGGAGCTGTTTTCT.

This clonotype was seen more than once but under ten times. The junction does not match germline at one end; this may be a read error. The rearrangement uses TRBV11-2 and TRBJ1-1; TRBD1 is a possible D gene (5 bases). There are 12 residues in the CDR3. Germline CDR1 and CDR2: SGHAT and FQNNGV. CDR3 loop: CASSLSGYAAFF. The CDR3 DNA reads TGTGCCAGCAGCTTATCAGGGTATGCAGCTTTCTTC.

Remarks on this clonotype: The junction departs from germline at one end; a sequencing error may be responsible. The V and J genes are TRBV7-8 and TRBJ2-1; D is perhaps TRBD2 (5 bases). The CDR3 covers 18 residues. Germline assignment: CDR1 SGHVS and CDR2 FQNEAQ. CDR3 in amino acids: CASSPLGDSAVSYNEQLF. CDR3 bases: TGTGCTAGCAGCCCGCTTGGAGACTCAGCGGTCTCCTACAATGAGCAGCTCTTC.

The chain has TRBV5-6 and TRBJ1-1; 8 bases are a match to TRBD1. From germline, CDR1 is SGHDT and CDR2 YYEEEE. The CDR3 consists of 14 residues. The CDR3 reads CVSSPGQGNTEAFF. CDR3 DNA sequence: TGTGTTAGCAGCCCCGGACAGGGGAACACTGAAGCTTTCTTT.

The rearrangement links TRBV6-2 or TRBV6-3 to TRBJ2-2; no definite D call. This CDR3 spans 13 amino acids. Germline V lookup: CDR1 MNHEY, CDR2 SVGEGT. With 1 base removed from V and 7 bases from J, the gap between germline ends came to 7 bases. Here the CDR3 reads CASSYYLCGELFF. In DNA, the CDR3 is TGTGCCAGCAGTTACTACCTATGCGGGGAGCTGTTTTTT.

In its sample, this clonotype was seen once. Here the CDR3 reads CASNLDGGTEAFF. In nucleotides, the CDR3 is TGTGCCAGCAACTTAGACGGGGGCACTGAAGCTTTCTTT. V and J are TRBV5-5 and TRBJ1-1; perhaps TRBD1 as D (5 bases). The germline V gene has CDR1 SGHKS and CDR2 YYEKEE (reference sequence). V was shortened by 6 bases and J by 4 bases, with 13 bases between the two germline ends. CDR3 size: 13 residues.

This chain uses TRBV12-3 or TRBV12-4 with TRBJ2-5; TRBD1 matches at 7 bases. With 1 base clipped from V and 3 bases from J, the junction kept 5 bases outside the gene matches. The CDR3 spans 15 residues. This CDR3 reads CASSLDPGTEETQYF. The CDR3 nucleotides read TGTGCCAGCAGTTTAGACCCCGGGACAGAAGAGACCCAGTACTTC.

In this sample, this clonotype turned up a few times. The chain links TRBV19 to TRBJ2-1; D unresolved. Deletions cut 3 bases from V and 0 bases from J, with 9 bases between. The CDR3 has 15 residues. CDR1 is LNHDA, CDR2 SQIVND, per germline (reference sequence). The CDR3 sequence: CASSIGISSYNEQFF. Here the CDR3 DNA reads TGTGCCAGTAGTATTGGGATAAGCTCCTACAATGAGCAGTTCTTC.

Points on this clonotype: Being one base from a much bigger clone, this may be a read error. This rearrangement joins TRBV28 to TRBJ1-1; D gene ambiguous. This CDR3 is 12 amino acids long. The germline gives CDR1 MDHEN, CDR2 SYDVKM. Trimming shortened V by 2 bases and J by 6 bases, and 7 bases separated the two germline ends. The CDR3 is CASSLGCAEAFF. The CDR3 bases are TGTGCCAGCAGTTTAGGGTGCGCTGAAGCTTTCTTT.